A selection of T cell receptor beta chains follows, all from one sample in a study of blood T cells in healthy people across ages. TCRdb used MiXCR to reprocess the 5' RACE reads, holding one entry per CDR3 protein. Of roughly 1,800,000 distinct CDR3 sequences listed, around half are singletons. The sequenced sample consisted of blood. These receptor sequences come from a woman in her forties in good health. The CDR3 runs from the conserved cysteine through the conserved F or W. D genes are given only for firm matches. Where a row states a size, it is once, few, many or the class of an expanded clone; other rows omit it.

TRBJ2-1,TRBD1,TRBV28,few,TGTGCCAGCAGTTCGGCCGGGACAGGGGACAATGAGCAGTTCTTC,CASSSAGTGDNEQFF
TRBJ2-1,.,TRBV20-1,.,TGCAGTGCTAGAGATCTATCGAGACATGAGCAGTTCTTC,CSARDLSRHEQFF
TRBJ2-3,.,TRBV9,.,TGTGCCAGCAGCTTCTTCAGGGGGGGCACAGATACGCAGTATTTT,CASSFFRGGTDTQYF
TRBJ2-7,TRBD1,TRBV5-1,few,TGCGCCAGCAGCTCCCGGGACAGGGGCGCCTACGAGCAGTACTTC,CASSSRDRGAYEQYF
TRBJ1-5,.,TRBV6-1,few,TGTGCCAGCAGTGTACAGACCCAAATGCCCAGACAGCCCCAGCATTTT,CASSVQTQMPRQPQHF
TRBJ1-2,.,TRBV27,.,TGTGCCAGCAGTTTATCCCGGTCTGGGTATGGCTACACCTTC,CASSLSRSGYGYTF
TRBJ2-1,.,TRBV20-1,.,TGCAGTGCTAGTGCCATCGATGAGCAGTTCTTC,CSASAIDEQFF
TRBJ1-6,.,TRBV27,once,TGTGCCAGCTCGCCGGGACGGACTTCACCCCTCCACTTT,CASSPGRTSPLHF
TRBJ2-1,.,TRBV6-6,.,TGTGCCAGCAACCCAGGGGGAGGAAACAATGAGCAGTTCTTC,CASNPGGGNNEQFF
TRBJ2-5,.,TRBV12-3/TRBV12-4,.,TGTGCCACGGGCCAAGAGACCCAGTACTTC,CATGQETQYF
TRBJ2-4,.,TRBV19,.,TGTGCCAGTAGTATAGAACAGGGAATAGCCAAAAACATTCAGTACTTC,CASSIEQGIAKNIQYF
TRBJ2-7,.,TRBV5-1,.,TGCGCCAGCAGCTTGGGGCGACAGGCCCAGGGTGAGCAGTACTTC,CASSLGRQAQGEQYF
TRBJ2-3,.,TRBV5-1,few,TGCGCCAGCAGCGCGGGTCATAAAACCGATACGCAGTATTTT,CASSAGHKTDTQYF
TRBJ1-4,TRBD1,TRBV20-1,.,TGCAGTTCTGGGACAGTAAATGAAAAACTGTTTTTT,CSSGTVNEKLFF
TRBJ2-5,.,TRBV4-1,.,TGCGCCAGCAGCCAAGATAGCAGGAGTCAAGAGACCCAGTACTTC,CASSQDSRSQETQYF
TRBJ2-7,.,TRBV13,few,TGTGCCAGCAGCCCCCGCGGAGGCTCCCACTACGAGCAGTACTTC,CASSPRGGSHYEQYF
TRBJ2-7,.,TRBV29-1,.,TGCAGCGTTGCATACAGAGCCTACGAGCAGTACTTC,CSVAYRAYEQYF
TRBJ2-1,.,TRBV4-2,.,TGTGCCAGCACCAAAGGGTGGATGCTAGCCGGGGAGAGCAATGAGCAGTTCTTC,CASTKGWMLAGESNEQFF
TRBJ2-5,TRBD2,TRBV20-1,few,TGCAGTGCTAGCACGACTAGCGTGGCAGAGACCCAGTACTTC,CSASTTSVAETQYF
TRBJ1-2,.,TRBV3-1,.,TGTGCCAGCAGCCAAGATCAGTTTAAGAAAGGTTACACCTTC,CASSQDQFKKGYTF
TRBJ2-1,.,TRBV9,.,TGTGCCAGCAGCGGTAGTTCGGGGGCGGCCAATGAGCAGTTCTTC,CASSGSSGAANEQFF
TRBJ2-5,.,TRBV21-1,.,TGTGCCAGCAGCAGCGCAGTGGGACAGGGGGAATGGGAGACCCAGTACTTC,CASSSAVGQGEWETQYF
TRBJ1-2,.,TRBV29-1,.,TGCAGCGTTGAATCGGCAGGGCTTCATGGCTACACCTTC,CSVESAGLHGYTF
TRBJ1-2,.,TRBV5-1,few,TGCGCCAGCAGCCTGACAGGTACTCCCGGTGGCTACACCTTC,CASSLTGTPGGYTF
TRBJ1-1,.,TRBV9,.,TGTGCCAGCAGCGTAGATAAAGGTTTGGTCGAAGCTTTCTTT,CASSVDKGLVEAFF
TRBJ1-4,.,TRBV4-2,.,TGTGCCAGCAGCCACATACCGAGGGCTGAAAAACTGTTTTTT,CASSHIPRAEKLFF
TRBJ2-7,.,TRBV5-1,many,TGCGCCAGCAGTCCCGGTCGGGAGCAGTACTTC,CASSPGREQYF
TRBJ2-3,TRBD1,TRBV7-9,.,TGTGCCAGCAGGCAAGCAGGGGAAGGGGGCGCAGATACGCAGTATTTT,CASRQAGEGGADTQYF
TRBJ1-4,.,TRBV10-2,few,TGCGCCAGCAGTGACTCGGTGCCAACTAATGAAAAACTGTTTTTT,CASSDSVPTNEKLFF
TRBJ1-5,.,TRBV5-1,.,TGCGCCAGCAGCGAGATTATAAAGTGTGGCAATCAGCCCCAGCATTTT,CASSEIIKCGNQPQHF
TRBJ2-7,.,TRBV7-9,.,TGTGCCAGCAGCTTGTGGCGAGGGCCCCCAAAAGCCTACGAGCAGTACTTC,CASSLWRGPPKAYEQYF
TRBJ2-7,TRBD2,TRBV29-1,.,TGCAGCGCACGTCGCCTAGCGGGGGGGAACAATGAGCAGTACTTC,CSARRLAGGNNEQYF
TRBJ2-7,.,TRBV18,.,TGTGCCAGCTCACCGTCGCTAGACTGGCAGCCGTACTTC,CASSPSLDWQPYF
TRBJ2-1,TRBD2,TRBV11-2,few,TGTGCCAGCAGCTTCACGGCCCTAGCGGGGGACGCCCACTCCTACAATGAGCAGTTCTTC,CASSFTALAGDAHSYNEQFF
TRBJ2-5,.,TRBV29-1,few,TGCAGCGTTGATTCCGGAACAACTATGGAGACCCAGTACTTC,CSVDSGTTMETQYF
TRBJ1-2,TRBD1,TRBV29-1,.,TGCAGCGTCATGGGACAGGGCGGAGGCTACACCTTC,CSVMGQGGGYTF
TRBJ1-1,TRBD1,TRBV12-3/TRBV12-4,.,TGTGCCAGCAGATTAGCCCGGGACAGGGGTAAGAACACTGAAGCTTTCTTT,CASRLARDRGKNTEAFF
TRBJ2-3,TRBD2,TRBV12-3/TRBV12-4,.,TGTGCCAGCAAAGGACTAGTTGCAGATACGCAGTATTTT,CASKGLVADTQYF
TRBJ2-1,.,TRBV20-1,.,TGCAGTGCTCCTAGTGAGGCCCAGTTCTTC,CSAPSEAQFF
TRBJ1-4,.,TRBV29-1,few,TGCAGCGTTGAATCGGACAGTGGAAAACTGTTTTTT,CSVESDSGKLFF
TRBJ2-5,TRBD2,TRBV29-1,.,TGCAGCGTTCGGCCACTAGCGGGGTTAGAGACCCTGTACTTC,CSVRPLAGLETLYF
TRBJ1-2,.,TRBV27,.,TGTGCCAGCAGTTTGAGTCAGGGGAATGGGGGCTACACCTTC,CASSLSQGNGGYTF
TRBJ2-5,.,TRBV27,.,TGTGCCAGCAGTTTCTGGGCCGAGCTAGAGACCCAGTACTTC,CASSFWAELETQYF
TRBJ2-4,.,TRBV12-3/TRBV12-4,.,TGTGCCAGCAGTTTAGTAAACGGACCCAAAAACATTCAGTACTTC,CASSLVNGPKNIQYF
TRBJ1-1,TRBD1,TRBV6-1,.,TGTGCCAGCTCGGACAGGAATGGGAACACTGAAGCTTTCTTT,CASSDRNGNTEAFF
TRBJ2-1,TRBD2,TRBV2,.,TGTGCCAGCAGTGAGACGCGGGGGGGCGCCTACAATGAGCAGTTCTTC,CASSETRGGAYNEQFF
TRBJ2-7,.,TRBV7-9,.,TGTGCCAGCTTACCCCTAGCGCTCGGCTACAATGAGCAGTACTTC,CASLPLALGYNEQYF